This T cell receptor beta chain was profiled in a study of breast tumors, draining lymph nodes, adjacent tissues (TCRdb year 2016). Looking at the study overall: TCR beta repertoires were compared across tumor, adjacent nontumor tissue and axillary lymph nodes obtained from breast cancer patients. In human breast cancer, the study set out to evaluate how tumor, surrounding tissue and draining lymph node repertoires relate to one another and whether T cells may move between these sites.

The sequencer was an Illumina HiSeq 2000. Multiplex PCR amplification was used to build the TCR beta chain libraries. High-throughput sequencing was used to analyze the amplified TCR beta chain products. TCRdb ran its own pipeline on the public reads, namely fastp trimming at Q25 and MiXCR clone calling, and kept in-frame beta chains. One record per CDR3 amino acid sequence lists the most common genes and DNA. Within this sample are 200,000 to 250,000 distinct CDR3 sequences, with about 30% of them counted one time only. The top ten clones comprise about 1.4% of the sample. Trimming at the junction amounts to 4 bases on V and 4 bases on J, and the germline ends lie 13 bases apart. As encoded in the germline V gene, CDR1 is LGHNA while CDR2 is YNFKEQ. The CDR3 runs 14 residues from the cysteine to the phenylalanine. Only the CDR3 region is kept as DNA, spanning 42 bases read in frame from base 1. Overall study results and their limits: Tumor and nontumor tissue repertoires were found to be significantly more similar in luminal-like than in basal-like breast cancer. Tumor T-cell repertoires showed less diversity than lymph node repertoires and more diversity than nontumor tissue repertoires, and tumor T-cell repertoires showed preferential V and J gene usage. Rather than being directly demonstrated, the conclusion that tumor T cells originate in lymph nodes was presented as consistent with a hypothesis. The data were considered consistent with most tumor T cells being derived from the lymph node and subsequently expanding within tumor tissue.

Lymph node samples came from the axillary draining lymph nodes of breast cancer patients. About this clonotype: It lacks a known antigen. Base qualities are not provided; no much larger clone lies one nucleotide away.

The V gene is TRBV4-2 and the J gene is TRBJ1-1; no D segment can be confidently identified. This receptor was obtained from a female donor with breast cancer. Some clones in this sample may be carry-over from other donors' samples. Sequencing was done on a sample of axillary lymph node tissue. The CDR3 sequence is CASSRMAGATEAFF. The DNA is as follows: TGTGCCAGCAGCCGAATGGCCGGAGCCACTGAAGCTTTCTTT.